This TCR beta chain was sequenced during a study of T-cell reconstitution after alpha-beta-depleted transplantation in children. Germline CDR1 reads SGHNT; CDR2 reads YENEEA. V shed 3 bases and J shed 3 bases, with 4 bases lying between them. The CDR3 has 12 amino acids. This clonotype was detected a few times. Its antigen is as yet unknown. Whole-study findings and limits: Surviving thymic progenitors and recipient T cells were the source of high TCRbeta diversity at day 60 in some patients. T-cell numbers and diversity, one year after transplant, stemmed largely from T cells that were newly produced.

It was with unique molecular identifiers that the TCRbeta library was prepared. TCRdb used MiXCR to reprocess the PCR reads, holding one entry per CDR3 protein. Altogether fewer than 150,000 distinct CDR3 sequences are present, about a tenth being singletons, with the ten largest covering nearly 25%. This rearrangement joins TRBV11-3 to TRBJ2-3; no reliable D call. Sequences were derived from PBMCs, mostly from graft donor cells, sampled 180 days after TCRalphabeta/CD19-depleted stem cell transplant. The TCR originated in a girl under three years old who had a stem cell transplant for combined immunodeficiency, so the T cells may come from the graft donor. The CDR3 coding sequence is TGTGCCAGCAGCTTCGTTACAGATACGCAGTATTTT. Protein sequence: CASSFVTDTQYF.